This T cell receptor beta chain was documented in a study of T cell responses to AZD1222 COVID-19 vaccine. Produced via immunoSEQ multiplex PCR; TCRdb's table is partial and in-frame only. This table has some 150,000 clones, 75% to 95% appearing once. The CDR3 runs to 14 residues. Germline-derived CDR1 and CDR2 are SGHTA and FQGNSA. Deletions cut 0 bases from V and 10 bases from J, with 15 bases between. As concerns this clone: Its antigen is still unknown.

General observations from the study: Among those given AZD1222, only 6 or 7 were seropositive at baseline. A reported finding is that nearly half of spike-specific TCRs target unmutated variant regions.

This receptor was taken from an adult in good health. The material sequenced was peripheral blood, taken on day 0 of AZD1222 vaccination. This sequence joins TRBV7-2 and TRBJ1-1; unclear D gene. The CDR3 nucleotides read TGTGCCAGCAGCTTAGCGCAGTATTTCCTCGGAGCTTTCTTT. Encoded protein: CASSLAQYFLGAFF.